This T cell receptor (beta chain) comes out of a study of T cells in Graves' hyperthyroidism and ophthalmopathy (dated by TCRdb to about 2019). With respect to the entire study: Peripheral blood was collected at initial diagnosis, before any treatment. A discovery cohort of about a hundred patients, roughly 45 with Graves' ophthalmopathy and fewer than 65 with stable Graves' hyperthyroidism, was used to find distinguishing TCR V-J signatures. Whether ophthalmopathy could be predicted prospectively was tested in an independent validation cohort made up of about 20 hyperthyroidism patients plus 17 patients who later progressed to ophthalmopathy. The approximately 100 discovery patients were randomly split 7:3 into training and test sets. In about 6 Graves' hyperthyroidism patients, the study also compared T-cell repertoires from thyroid tissue with T-cell repertoires from blood. Once sampling was done, hyperthyroidism patients were given methimazole at a starting dose of 30 mg daily, whereas ophthalmopathy patients were given high-dose intravenous methylprednisolone. TCR Vbeta CDR3 sequencing of around 130 peripheral blood samples (around 45 ophthalmopathy, 75 to 80 hyperthyroidism and approximately 17 progressor patients) is reported in the paper.

TCR beta CDR3 regions were amplified from RNA transcripts. For the first round of RT-PCR on the TCR CDR3, the HTBI primer set was used together with the Qiagen OneStep RT-PCR kit. Libraries were constructed in a second round of multiplex PCR, after which size selection and purification were carried out. Paired-end sequencing of the libraries was performed with 100 bp reads on an Illumina HiSeq2000. The published analysis was carried out like this. SOAPnuke was used to process the raw data, with reads discarded if the reads contained adapters or uncalled bases, had a mean Phred below 15, or lacked an exact constant-primer or identifier match. COPE v1.2.5 was used to merge high-quality paired reads, and clonotypes were defined as unique nucleotide sequences. MiTCR v1.1 was used to align clonotypes to the IMGT TRBV, TRBD and TRBJ reference segments. The analysis included only V-J combinations with a frequency above 0.0001, which together covered around 99% of the repertoires. The TCS score was defined as the ratio of F50 (clonal expansion) to E x V (chaos), calculated using BLOSUM62-based TCRdist between CDR3 peptides within each V-J. Welch's t-statistics and random forest reduced 514 V-J features to 10 to 15, which were used in a naive Bayes classifier (R e1071). TCRdb reprocessed the public reads (quality trimming at Q25 with fastp, clone calling with MiXCR) and kept in-frame beta chains. Each CDR3 protein gets just one entry, which takes the most common genes and DNA from the rows behind it. The V and J calls here are based on TCRdb, not the publication. This sample comprises 300,000 to 450,000 distinct CDR3 sequences, approximately 15% of them detected only once. In total, the top ten clones hold 25% to 30% of the sample.

Turning to this clonotype: This clone's antigen is unknown. The input lacks base qualities; no much larger clone sits a single base away.

CDR1 and CDR2 were assigned from the germline V gene (reference sequence) as GTSNPN and SVGIG. The cysteine opens and the phenylalanine closes a CDR3 of 12 amino acids. The read is trimmed to its CDR3 DNA, 36 bases read in frame from base 1. Trimming takes 5 bases from V and 4 bases from J, and the germline ends sit 11 bases apart. Hyperthyroidism patients were newly diagnosed, had a disease duration of under 2 months, and were aged 18 to 65 years. The study excluded patients with uncontrolled infections, other autoimmune diseases, pregnancy or lactation. Diagnoses were established on the basis of clinical symptoms, serum thyroxine and TRAb, thyroid ultrasound, and orbital computed tomography. Blood from progressor patients was drawn when they were first diagnosed with hyperthyroidism, before any ophthalmopathy symptoms appeared. PBMCs were isolated from more than 8 ml of fresh peripheral blood by Ficoll-Paque density gradient centrifugation. Progressor patients were initially diagnosed with Graves' hyperthyroidism and developed ophthalmopathy during follow-up. Total RNA was extracted with Trizol reagent, and quality was checked on an Agilent 2100 Bioanalyzer.

Beyond this particular receptor, the publication reports: A 13 V-J signature model separated ophthalmopathy from stable hyperthyroidism, with approximately 86% sensitivity and approximately 81% specificity in cross-validation and 80%/75% in testing. Most expanded thyroid clonotypes (frequency above 0.001) were also detected in blood, suggesting blood repertoires may reflect thyroid immune responses. No statistical method was used to set the sample size in advance, and investigators knew the group allocation. In validation, the model predicted progression to ophthalmopathy with around 71% sensitivity and around 72% specificity, a median of roughly seven months before onset.

The rearrangement combines TRBV30 with TRBJ1-1, with a weak D call of TRBD1 (6 bases match). The source is a woman younger than 30 with Graves' hyperthyroidism that later progressed to Graves' ophthalmopathy. The sample was blood. The DNA sequence follows: TGTGCCTGGGGGAGGGGGAGCACTGAAGCTTTCTTT. It is translated as CAWGRGSTEAFF. The CDR3 plus the reference TRBV30 and TRBJ1-1 genes for the other parts give the full variable domain: SQTIHQWPATLVQPVGSPLSLECTVEGTSNPNLYWYRQAAGRGLQLLFYSVGIGQISSEVPQNLSASRPQDRQFILSSKKLLLSDSGFYLCAWGRGSTEAFFGQGTRLTVV.